Below, 4 T cell receptor beta chains from the same sample are listed, as sequenced in a study of blood T cell repertoires in COVID-19. Assay used: immunoSEQ multiplex PCR; TCRdb lists only in-frame clones, some missing. The sample holds approximately 470,000 clones, 87% seen once. The sequencing input was PBMCs or T cells enriched from blood (not recorded which). The receptors come from a woman aged 18-30 years who had recovered from COVID-19.

CDR3 in amino acids: CASSQGQNYEQYF. The CDR3 bases are TGCGCCAGCAGCCAAGGACAGAACTACGAGCAGTACTTC. The chain is built from TRBV4-1 and TRBJ2-7; tentative D call: TRBD1 (5 bases). The germline V and J ends were trimmed by 1 base and 3 bases, with 7 bases remaining between them. The CDR3 runs 13 residues. Germline V gives CDR1 MGHRA, CDR2 YSYEKL.

The chain employs TRBV27 and TRBJ2-3; D is perhaps TRBD2 (6 bases). CDR1 and CDR2 from the germline V gene are MNHEY and SMNVEV (reference sequence). The V and J ends lost 3 bases and 6 bases respectively, with 16 bases between them. The CDR3 consists of 15 residues. CDR3 protein: CASSFLGLVEDTQYF. In DNA form, the CDR3 reads TGTGCCAGCAGTTTCCTGGGACTTGTAGAGGATACGCAGTATTTT.

This chain uses TRBV30 with TRBJ1-1; 7 bases map to TRBD1. The CDR3 is 13 amino acids. The germline V gene has CDR1 GTSNPN and CDR2 SVGIG (reference sequence). The V and J ends lost 5 bases and 14 bases, in that order; junction bases with no gene match: 17. This CDR3 is CAWANSDRAKGFF. The CDR3 coding sequence is TGTGCCTGGGCTAACTCCGACAGGGCAAAGGGATTCTTT.

The J gene is TRBJ1-2, the V gene TRBV27; TRBD1 matches 8 bases. V lost 5 bases and J lost 9; bases outside the gene matches: 11. Germline V gene lookup returns CDR1 MNHEY and CDR2 SMNVEV (reference sequence). CDR3 length equals 14 residues. The CDR3 coding sequence is TGTGCCAGCAGTCCCTGGACAGGGTCTAGTAGCTACACCTTC. Amino acid sequence: CASSPWTGSSSYTF.